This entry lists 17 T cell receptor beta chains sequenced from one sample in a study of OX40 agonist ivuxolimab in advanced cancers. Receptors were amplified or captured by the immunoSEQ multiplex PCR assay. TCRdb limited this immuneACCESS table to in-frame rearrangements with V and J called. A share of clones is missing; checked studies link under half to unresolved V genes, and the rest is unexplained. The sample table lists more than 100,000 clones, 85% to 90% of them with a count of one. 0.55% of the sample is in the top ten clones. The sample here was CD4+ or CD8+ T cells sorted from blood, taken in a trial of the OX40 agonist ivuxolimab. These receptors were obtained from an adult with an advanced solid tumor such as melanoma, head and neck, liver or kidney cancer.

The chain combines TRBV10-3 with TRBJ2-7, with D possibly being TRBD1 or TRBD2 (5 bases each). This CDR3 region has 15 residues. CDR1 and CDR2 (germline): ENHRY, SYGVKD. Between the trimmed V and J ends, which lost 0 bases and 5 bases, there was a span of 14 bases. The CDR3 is CAISESQGIGDEQYF. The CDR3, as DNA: TGTGCCATCAGTGAGTCGCAGGGCATCGGGGACGAGCAGTACTTC.

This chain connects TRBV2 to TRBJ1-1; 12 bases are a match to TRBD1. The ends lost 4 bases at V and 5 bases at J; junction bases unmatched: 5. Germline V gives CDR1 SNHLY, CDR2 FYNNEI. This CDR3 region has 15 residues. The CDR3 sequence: CASSAGQGARTEAFF. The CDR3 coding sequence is TGTGCCAGCAGTGCGGGACAGGGGGCGCGTACTGAAGCTTTCTTT.

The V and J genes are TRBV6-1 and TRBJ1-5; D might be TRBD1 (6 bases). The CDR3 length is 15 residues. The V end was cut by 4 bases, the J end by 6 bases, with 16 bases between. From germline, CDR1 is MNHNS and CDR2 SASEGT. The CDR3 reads CASSVRTAPAQPQHF. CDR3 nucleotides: TGTGCCAGCAGTGTCAGGACAGCGCCCGCTCAGCCCCAGCATTTT.

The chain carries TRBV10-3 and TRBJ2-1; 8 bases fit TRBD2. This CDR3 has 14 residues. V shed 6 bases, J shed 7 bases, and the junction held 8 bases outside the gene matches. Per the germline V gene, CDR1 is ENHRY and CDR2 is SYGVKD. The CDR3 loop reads CAIRGTRGVNEQFF. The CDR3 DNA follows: TGTGCCATCAGGGGGACTAGAGGTGTGAATGAGCAGTTCTTC.

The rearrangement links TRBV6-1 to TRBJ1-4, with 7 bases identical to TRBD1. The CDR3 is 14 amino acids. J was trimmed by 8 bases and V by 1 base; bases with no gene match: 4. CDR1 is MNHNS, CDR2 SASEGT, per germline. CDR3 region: CASSEGGGREKLFF. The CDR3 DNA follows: TGTGCCAGCAGTGAAGGAGGGGGCAGAGAAAAACTGTTTTTT.

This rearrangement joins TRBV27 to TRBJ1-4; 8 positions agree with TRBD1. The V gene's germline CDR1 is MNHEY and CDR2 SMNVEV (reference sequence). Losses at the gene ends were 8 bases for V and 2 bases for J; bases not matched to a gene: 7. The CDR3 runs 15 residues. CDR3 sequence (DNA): TGTGCCAGCCGAGCCTGGACAGGGACTAATGAAAAACTGTTTTTT. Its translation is CASRAWTGTNEKLFF.

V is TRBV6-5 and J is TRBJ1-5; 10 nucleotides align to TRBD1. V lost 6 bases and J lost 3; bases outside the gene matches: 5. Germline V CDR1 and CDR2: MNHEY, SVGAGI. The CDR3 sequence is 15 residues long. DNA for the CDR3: TGTGCCAGCAGGGGACAGGGGATGGTCAATCAGCCCCAGCATTTT. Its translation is CASRGQGMVNQPQHF.

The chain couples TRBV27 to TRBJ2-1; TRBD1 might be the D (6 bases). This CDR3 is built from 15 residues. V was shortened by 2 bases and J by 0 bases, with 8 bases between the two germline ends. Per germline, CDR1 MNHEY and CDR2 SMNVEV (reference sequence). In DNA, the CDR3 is TGTGCCAGCAGTTTACAGGGGATCTCCTACAATGAGCAGTTCTTC. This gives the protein CASSLQGISYNEQFF.

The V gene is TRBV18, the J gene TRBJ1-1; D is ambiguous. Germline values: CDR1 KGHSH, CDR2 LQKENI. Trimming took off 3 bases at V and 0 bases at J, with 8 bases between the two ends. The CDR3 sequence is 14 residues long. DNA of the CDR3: TGTGCCAGCTCACCGGACGGCTTGAACACTGAAGCTTTCTTT. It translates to CASSPDGLNTEAFF.

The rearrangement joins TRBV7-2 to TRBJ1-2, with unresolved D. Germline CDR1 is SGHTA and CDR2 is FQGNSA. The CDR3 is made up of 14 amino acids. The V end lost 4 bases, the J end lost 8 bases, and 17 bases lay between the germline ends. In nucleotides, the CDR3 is TGTGCCAGCAGCTCGTTGCTCCGGGGTCGCGGCTACACCTTC. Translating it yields CASSSLLRGRGYTF.

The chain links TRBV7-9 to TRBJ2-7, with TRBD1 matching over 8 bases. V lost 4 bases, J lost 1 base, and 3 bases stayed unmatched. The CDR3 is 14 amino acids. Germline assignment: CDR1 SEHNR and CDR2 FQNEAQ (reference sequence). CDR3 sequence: CASSWDRTSYEQYF. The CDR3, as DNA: TGTGCCAGCAGCTGGGACAGGACTTCCTACGAGCAGTACTTC.

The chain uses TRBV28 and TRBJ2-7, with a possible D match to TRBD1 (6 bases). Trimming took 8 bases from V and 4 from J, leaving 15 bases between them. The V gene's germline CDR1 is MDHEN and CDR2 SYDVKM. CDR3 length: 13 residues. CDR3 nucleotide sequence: TGTGCCAGCCAAACGGGACAATCTTACGAGCAGTACTTC. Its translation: CASQTGQSYEQYF.

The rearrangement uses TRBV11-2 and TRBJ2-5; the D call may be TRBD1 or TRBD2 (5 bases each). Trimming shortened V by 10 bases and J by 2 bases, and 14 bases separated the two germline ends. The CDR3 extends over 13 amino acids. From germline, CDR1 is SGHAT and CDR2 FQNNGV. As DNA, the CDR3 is TGTGCCACCTCACCGGGACGGCAAGAGACCCAGTACTTC. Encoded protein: CATSPGRQETQYF.

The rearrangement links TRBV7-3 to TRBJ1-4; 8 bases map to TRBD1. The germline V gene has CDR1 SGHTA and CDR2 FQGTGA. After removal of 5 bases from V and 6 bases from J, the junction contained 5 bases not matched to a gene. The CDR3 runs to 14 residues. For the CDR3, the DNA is TGTGCCAGCAGCACCGACAGGGGTGATGAAAAACTGTTTTTT. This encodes CASSTDRGDEKLFF.

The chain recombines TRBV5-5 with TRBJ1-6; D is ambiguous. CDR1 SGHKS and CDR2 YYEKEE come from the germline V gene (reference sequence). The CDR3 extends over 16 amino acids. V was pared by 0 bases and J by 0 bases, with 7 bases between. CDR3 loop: CASSLAGGSYNSPLHF. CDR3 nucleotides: TGTGCCAGCAGCTTGGCAGGTGGCTCCTATAATTCACCCCTCCACTTT.

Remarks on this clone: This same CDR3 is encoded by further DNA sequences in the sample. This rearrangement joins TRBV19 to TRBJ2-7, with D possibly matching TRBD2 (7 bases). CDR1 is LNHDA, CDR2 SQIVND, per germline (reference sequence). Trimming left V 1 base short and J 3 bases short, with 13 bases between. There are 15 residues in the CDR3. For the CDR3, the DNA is TGTGCCAGTAGTATAGGCGGGGGCGCCGTCTACGAGCAGTACTTC. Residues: CASSIGGGAVYEQYF.

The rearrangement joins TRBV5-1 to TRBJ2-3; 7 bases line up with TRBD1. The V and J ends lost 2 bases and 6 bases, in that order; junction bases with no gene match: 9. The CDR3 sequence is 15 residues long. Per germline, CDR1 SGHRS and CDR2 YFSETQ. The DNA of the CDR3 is TGCGCCAGCAGCTTTGGACCCAGGGGGTTGGATACGCAGTATTTT. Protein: CASSFGPRGLDTQYF.